A single T cell receptor beta chain is shown here with its context. Its specific antigen is unknown. Base quality data are lacking; no much larger clone is found one base away. Samples from volunteer blood donors who had recovered from COVID-19 were contributed by a second Seattle source. The collaborating institutions used their own protocols to collect whole blood in K2EDTA tubes. For TCRbeta analysis, collaborator samples were shipped as frozen whole blood, as isolated PBMCs, or as DNA extracted from either sample type. This entry is derived from a study of blood T cell repertoires in COVID-19 (dated by TCRdb to the early 2020s). Context from the whole study: Samples covering the acute and convalescent phases of COVID-19 were provided by collaborators in the United States, Italy and Spain. The material from the prospective study consisted of cDNA or gDNA derived from T cells, B-cell-depleted T cells, or PBMCs. The dataset comprised deeply sampled blood TCRbeta repertoires from subjects exposed to, actively infected with, or recovered from COVID-19. A freely available public database, intended as a resource for researchers studying the immune response to SARS-CoV-2, is where the repertoires were released. The samples were drawn from two sources: the first 160 participants of the ongoing ImmuneRACE study, and fewer than 1,500 subjects contributed by 6 global collaborators. Nearly every sample came with metadata listing a de-identified subject ID, COVID-19 status, age in years and sex. Where HLA class I and class II types were available, the types were taken from metadata supplied by the sample provider, not from assay-based typing.

TCRbeta CDR3 regions were amplified from genomic DNA by means of the immunoSEQ Assay, a bias-controlled multiplex PCR. From the authors' description of their analysis: Within the assay, amplification of reference gene primers was used to estimate how many nucleated cells each sample contained. Sequence reads were collapsed and filtered to measure the absolute abundance of every unique TCRbeta CDR3 rearrangement. For each sample, productive Simpson clonality was calculated by taking the square root of Simpson's diversity index across productive rearrangements. The source is immuneACCESS, and TCRdb retained only in-frame sequences with V and J called. Part of the clones is not carried over; for the studies checked, unresolved V genes explain less than half of this, and the remainder is unexplained. Clone size and V and J calls were adopted from that table, with D and trimming inferred from the DNA. The sample data list around 230,000 clones, and approximately 90% of these were observed just once. Approximately 7.9% of the sample belongs to the ten largest clones.

V and J are truncated by 1 base and 7 bases respectively, leaving an intervening sequence of 11 bases. The germline V gene gives CDR1 as SGHRS and CDR2 as YFSETQ. Taken from cysteine to phenylalanine, the CDR3 has 13 residues. This entry keeps only the CDR3 DNA: 39 bases, framed from base 1. Study-level results and caveats: How much clinical and demographic metadata was included differed by source and by participant, and the metadata was provided uncurated.

The chain was built from TRBV5-1 and TRBJ1-2; a tentative D match to TRBD1 spans 5 bases. The sequenced material came from peripheral blood. The source of this sequence is a man aged 60 to 69 who had recovered from COVID-19. The DNA sequence reads TGCGCCAGCAGCTTGATAGACCAGGGTGGCTACACCTTC. Its translation reads: CASSLIDQGGYTF.